The source of this T cell receptor beta chain is a study of early T cells in non-severe SARS-CoV-2 infection. Study overall: Bulk RNA isolated from unsorted whole blood underwent sequencing; chains were not paired. Overall study results and limits: There was a bias toward anti-spike CD8 responses in VDJdb matching, which missed private and CD4 specificities.

This clonotype has more than one count but fewer than ten. The antigen is unknown. Unique molecular identifiers were added to individual cDNA molecules. TCRdb reanalysed the 5' RACE reads using MiXCR and keeps one entry per CDR3 protein. This table has about 49,000 distinct CDR3 sequences, 12% appearing once. CDR1 is KGHSH, CDR2 LQKENI, per germline. The germline V and J ends were trimmed by 6 bases and 1 base, with 18 bases remaining between them. This CDR3 region has 16 residues. Specimen: whole blood, collected at baseline. V and J are TRBV18 and TRBJ1-1, with D tentatively TRBD1 (6 bases). This receptor was taken from an adult who was a healthcare worker with PCR-confirmed SARS-CoV-2 infection or an uninfected control (not recorded which). The CDR3 here is CASSPFGGQENTEAFF. The CDR3 DNA reads TGTGCCAGCTCTCCCTTTGGGGGCCAAGAGAACACTGAAGCTTTCTTT.